This TCR beta chain was identified during a study of blood T cell repertoires in COVID-19. The CDR3 is 17 residues long. V lost 3 bases to trimming and J lost 3 bases; unmatched junction nucleotides: 4. The germline CDR1 and CDR2 sequences are SGHTA and FQGNSA. Generated by immunoSEQ multiplex PCR, the TCRdb table keeps only in-frame clones and is missing some. The data contain about 140,000 clones, approximately 80% of them singletons. The sequencing sample was made of peripheral blood. J is TRBJ2-1 and V is TRBV7-2; 14 positions agree with TRBD2. This receptor was identified in a woman older than 75 with active or convalescent COVID-19. The CDR3, as DNA: TGTGCCAGCAGCTTGACTAGCGGGGGGGCTTTCTACAATGAGCAGTTCTTC. Translation gives CASSLTSGGAFYNEQFF.